One sample yielded the 23 T cell receptor beta chains listed below, sequenced in a study of patients and donors after allogeneic stem cell transplantation. One entry per CDR3 protein results from TCRdb running MiXCR on the RT-PCR reads. Altogether around 240,000 distinct CDR3 sequences are present, roughly 13% being singletons, with the ten largest covering more than 9%. Sequenced: blood, either unsorted or a sorted T cell fraction (not recorded which). The receptors derive from a human donor who was either an allogeneic HSCT recipient or a stem cell or donor lymphocyte infusion donor (not recorded which). It is not recorded whose cells these are; they may come from a transplant donor.

In DNA form, the CDR3 reads TGTGCCAGAAGCCGGGGGACTAGCGGGACGACCTACGAGCAGTACTTC. This gives the protein CARSRGTSGTTYEQYF. The chain is built from TRBV5-3 and TRBJ2-7, with 13 bases lining up with TRBD2. TRBV5-3 counts as an open reading frame of uncertain function. This CDR3 has 16 amino acids. Losses at the gene ends were 4 bases for V and 2 bases for J; bases not matched to a gene: 6.

The genes are TRBV15 and TRBJ2-7; 8 bases align to TRBD1. This CDR3 has 17 residues. Germline V lookup: CDR1 LNHNV, CDR2 YYDKDF (reference sequence). The V segment lost 0 bases and the J segment 2 bases; nucleotides outside the gene matches: 9. The CDR3 spells CATSRDYRRGQTYEQYF. CDR3 in DNA: TGTGCCACCAGCAGAGATTACCGCAGGGGGCAAACCTACGAGCAGTACTTC.

V and J are TRBV6-1 and TRBJ1-6; D is perhaps TRBD1 (6 bases). The V end was cut by 5 bases, the J end by 8 bases, with 7 bases between. The germline CDR1 and CDR2 sequences are MNHNS and SASEGT. The CDR3 is made up of 12 amino acids. As DNA, the CDR3 is TGTGCCAGCAGTACAGGGTATTCACCCCTCCACTTT. Amino acids: CASSTGYSPLHF.

The chain has TRBV2 and TRBJ2-5; D gene uncertain. The CDR3 is 10 amino acids. The V and J ends lost 7 bases and 11 bases respectively, with 11 bases between them. Germline loops: CDR1 SNHLY, CDR2 FYNNEI. This CDR3 reads CASKDRLQYF. Written as DNA, the CDR3 is TGTGCCAGCAAGGACCGCCTGCAGTACTTC.

This chain joins TRBV30 and TRBJ1-6; TRBD1 matches 8 bases. From germline, CDR1 is GTSNPN and CDR2 SVGIG (reference sequence). CDR3 length: 14 amino acids. V lost 1 base, J lost 9 bases, and 5 bases stayed unmatched. CDR3 protein: CAWSGQGRVSPLHF. The CDR3, as DNA: TGTGCCTGGAGTGGACAGGGGAGGGTTTCACCCCTCCACTTT.

This rearrangement joins TRBV5-1 to TRBJ1-2, with D possibly matching TRBD1 (6 bases). The germline V and J ends were trimmed by 3 bases and 7 bases, with 16 bases remaining between them. The CDR3 is 14 residues long. Germline values: CDR1 SGHRS, CDR2 YFSETQ. CDR3 sequence: CASSSSGTPGGYTF. The CDR3 nucleotides read TGCGCCAGCAGCTCTTCCGGGACACCCGGTGGCTACACCTTC.

The rearrangement joins TRBV20-1 to TRBJ2-3; D might be TRBD2 (6 bases). The V end was cut by 1 base, the J end by 6 bases, with 17 bases between. The CDR3 runs 15 residues. In germline, CDR1 is DFQATT, CDR2 SNEGSKA (reference sequence). The CDR3 DNA follows: TGCAGTGCTAGAGGCGTTTGGCGGGGATCGGATACGCAGTATTTT. Translation: CSARGVWRGSDTQYF.

This clonotype was observed a handful of times. The chain joins TRBV12-3 or TRBV12-4 to TRBJ2-2; perhaps TRBD2 as D (5 bases). The CDR3 covers 17 residues. V lost 3 bases and J 7 bases, leaving 21 bases between the germline ends. The CDR3 loop is CASSLVAPSTHGGELFF. CDR3 in DNA: TGTGCCAGCAGTTTGGTAGCGCCATCGACCCACGGCGGGGAGCTGTTTTTT.

A few counts support this clonotype. This chain joins TRBV7-3 and TRBJ2-3; D is uncertain. The CDR3 has 13 amino acids. Germline CDR1 and CDR2: SGHTA and FQGTGA. The V end lost 5 bases, the J end lost 4 bases, and 10 bases lay between the germline ends. Here the CDR3 reads CASSRIIADTQYF. CDR3 coding DNA: TGTGCCAGCAGCCGAATCATAGCAGATACGCAGTATTTT.

This chain joins TRBV5-1 and TRBJ1-2; perhaps TRBD1 as D (6 bases). This CDR3 is 15 amino acids long. CDR1 is SGHRS, CDR2 YFSETQ, per germline. Trimming left V 0 bases short and J 4 bases short, with 13 bases between. CDR3 in amino acids: CASSLGTGSPYGYTF. The CDR3 DNA follows: TGCGCCAGCAGCTTGGGAACAGGGAGTCCCTATGGCTACACCTTC.

In its sample, this clonotype was seen a few times. This chain links TRBV11-2 with TRBJ2-5; the match to TRBD1 covers 10 bases. Trimming at V came to 4 bases and at J to 5 bases, leaving 7 bases not matched to a gene. Looked up from germline, CDR1 is SGHAT and CDR2 is FQNNGV. This CDR3 has 15 amino acids. CDR3 amino acids: CASSWTGGGRETQYF. The CDR3 nucleotides read TGTGCCAGCAGCTGGACAGGGGGGGGCCGGGAGACCCAGTACTTC.

This chain joins TRBV18 and TRBJ2-5; no clear D gene. Germline values: CDR1 KGHSH, CDR2 LQKENI. Trimming took off 2 bases at V and 5 bases at J, with 12 bases between the two ends. The CDR3 is 14 residues long. The CDR3 DNA reads as TGTGCCAGCTCACCAGAAAAGGGTTCGGAGACCCAGTACTTC. Residues: CASSPEKGSETQYF.

There are many counts of this clonotype. This sequence joins TRBV7-9 and TRBJ1-1; possible D gene TRBD1, 5 bases. Germline CDR1 reads SEHNR; CDR2 reads FQNEAQ (reference sequence). The CDR3 runs to 12 residues. The V end lost 5 bases, the J end lost 10 bases, and 14 bases lay between the germline ends. The CDR3 region has the DNA TGTGCCAGCAGCCAGGGTAGGCTGGGAGCTTTCTTT. This sequence encodes CASSQGRLGAFF. Drawing the rest from reference TRBV7-9 and TRBJ1-1, the complete variable domain is DTGVSQNPRHKITKRGQNVTFRCDPISEHNRLYWYRQTLGQGPEFLTYFQNEAQLEKSRLLSDRFSAERPKGSFSTLEIQRTEQGDSAMYLCASSQGRLGAFFGQGTRLTVV.

Only a few counts were recorded for this clonotype. The chain recombines TRBV13 with TRBJ2-6; D call uncertain. CDR3 length: 15 amino acids. The ends were cut back, 0 bases at V and 4 bases at J, with 7 bases in the middle. CDR1 PRHDT and CDR2 FYEKMQ come from the germline V gene (reference sequence). The CDR3 here is CASSLGSQGANVLTF. The CDR3 nucleotides are TGTGCCAGCAGCTTAGGATCGCAGGGGGCCAACGTCCTGACTTTC. The full variable domain, its missing parts supplied by reference TRBV13 and TRBJ2-6, is AAGVIQSPRHLIKEKRETATLKCYPIPRHDTVYWYQQGPGQDPQFLISFYEKMQSDKGSIPDRFSAQQFSDYHSELNMSSLELGDSALYFCASSLGSQGANVLTFGAGSRLTVL.

This clonotype has only a few counts. The chain links TRBV20-1 to TRBJ2-5, with TRBD2 identical over 7 bases. V shed 2 bases and J 3 bases; nucleotides not matched to a gene: 3. This CDR3 comprises 13 residues. Germline V CDR1 and CDR2: DFQATT, SNEGSKA (reference sequence). CDR3 amino acids: CSARPSGEETQYF. The CDR3 nucleotides are TGCAGTGCTAGACCCAGCGGGGAAGAGACCCAGTACTTC.

V is TRBV4-3 and J is TRBJ2-1; TRBD2 matches 8 bases. CDR1 and CDR2 (germline): LGHNA, YSLEER. The CDR3 loop spans 13 amino acids. V dropped 1 base and J dropped 15; count of bases not matched to a gene: 8. CDR3 sequence reads: CASSQAAGAVPFF. The CDR3, as DNA: TGCGCCAGCAGCCAAGCAGCGGGGGCGGTCCCGTTCTTC.

This clonotype was counted ten times or more. V is TRBV5-1 and J is TRBJ2-5, with a tentative D call TRBD1 (5 bases). The CDR3 loop spans 15 amino acids. V lost 2 bases and J lost 3, with 14 bases in between. Germline V gene sequence: CDR1 SGHRS, CDR2 YFSETQ. This chain's CDR3 is CASSFQGDGEETQYF. The CDR3 bases are TGCGCCAGCAGCTTTCAGGGCGACGGTGAAGAGACCCAGTACTTC.

This clonotype was seen at least ten times. This chain connects TRBV9 to TRBJ2-7, with TRBD1 as a possible D gene (6 bases). The CDR3 totals 14 residues. V lost 2 bases and J 3 bases, leaving 12 bases between the germline ends. Germline-derived CDR1 and CDR2 are SGDLS and YYNGEE. In nucleotides, the CDR3 is TGTGCCAGCAGCGTCACGGGACAAGTCTACGAGCAGTACTTC. It yields the protein CASSVTGQVYEQYF.

This clonotype has a handful of counts. This rearrangement joins TRBV3-1 to TRBJ2-7, with 8 nucleotides matching TRBD1. V gave up 7 bases and J gave up 1 base; unmatched junction bases: 6. The CDR3 has 14 residues. Germline values: CDR1 LGHDT, CDR2 YNNKEL (reference sequence). In DNA form, the CDR3 reads TGTGCCAGCACGTATGGACAGGGATCCTACGAGCAGTACTTC. This codes for CASTYGQGSYEQYF.

The V call is TRBV2, the J call TRBJ2-2, with D hard to call. Trimming pared 5 bases from V and 6 bases from J, leaving 10 bases between. Germline CDR1 and CDR2: SNHLY and FYNNEI. This CDR3 contains 13 residues. CDR3 bases: TGTGCCAGCAGTAAGGGTAGCCCCGGGGAGCTGTTTTTT. Its translation is CASSKGSPGELFF.

The chain is built from TRBV5-1 and TRBJ1-1, with D perhaps matching TRBD1 (5 bases). The CDR3 sequence is 14 residues long. V gave up 0 bases and J gave up 6 bases, with 12 bases separating them. The V gene's germline CDR1 is SGHRS and CDR2 YFSETQ. The chain's CDR3 is CASSLGGDIPEAFF. CDR3 DNA: TGCGCCAGCAGCTTGGGGGGCGACATCCCTGAAGCTTTCTTT.

This clonotype was recorded many times. The rearrangement joins TRBV12-3 or TRBV12-4 to TRBJ2-1; D gene unclear. V gave up 3 bases and J gave up 4 bases, with 7 bases separating them. This CDR3 has 13 amino acids. The CDR3 sequence is CASSFGTYNEQFF. CDR3 nucleotides: TGTGCCAGCAGTTTCGGAACTTACAATGAGCAGTTCTTC.

This clonotype turned up a few times. This rearrangement joins TRBV20-1 to TRBJ1-2; possible D gene TRBD1, 5 bases. This CDR3 region has 18 residues. The V gene lost 0 bases and the J gene lost 8 bases, with 28 bases spanning the gap. Per germline, CDR1 DFQATT and CDR2 SNEGSKA (reference sequence). CDR3 in amino acids: CSARDLGGTGPAINGYTF. CDR3 DNA sequence: TGCAGTGCTAGAGATCTCGGCGGAACGGGACCCGCGATAAACGGCTACACCTTC.